Presented here are 8 T cell receptor beta chains from one specimen sequenced in a study of immune evolution from preneoplasia to lung adenocarcinoma. TCRdb's copy holds only in-frame clones and misses some; the assay was immunoSEQ multiplex PCR. Of tens of thousands of clones in the sample, around 74% were seen once. The sample taken for sequencing was FFPE invasive lung adenocarcinoma tissue. These receptors were taken from a person aged 60 to 70 with lung adenocarcinoma.

This clone has only one observation. The chain combines TRBV9 with TRBJ2-5; 7 nucleotides line up with TRBD1. With 3 bases clipped from V and 2 bases from J, the junction kept 4 bases outside the gene matches. Per the germline V gene, CDR1 is SGDLS and CDR2 is YYNGEE. The length of the CDR3 is 14 residues. The CDR3 bases are TGTGCCAGCAGCGAGGGACAGCAGCAAGAGACCCAGTACTTC. Translation gives CASSEGQQQETQYF. Full variable domain (rest looked up from reference TRBV9 and TRBJ2-5): DSGVTQTPKHLITATGQRVTLRCSPRSGDLSVYWYQQSLDQGLQFLIQYYNGEERAKGNILERFSAQQFPDLHSELNLSSLELGDSALYFCASSEGQQQETQYFGPGTRLLVL.

V gene TRBV19 combines with J gene TRBJ2-7; tentatively, D is TRBD2 (5 bases). V gave up 4 bases and J gave up 4 bases, with 11 bases separating them. Germline CDR1 is LNHDA and CDR2 is SQIVND (reference sequence). CDR3 length equals 13 residues. CDR3 in DNA: TGTGCCAGTAGTAGGCGGGTGGAGTACGAGCAGTACTTC. It is translated as CASSRRVEYEQYF.

This clone showed up just a few times. This chain links TRBV27 with TRBJ1-1, with D maybe TRBD1 (5 bases). Germline V gene data show CDR1 as MNHEY and CDR2 as SMNVEV (reference sequence). There are 14 residues in the CDR3. The V and J ends lost 8 bases and 8 bases respectively, with 21 bases between them. CDR3 DNA: TGTGCCAGCCATACTCTCCAGAGGGACGGGGAAGCTTTCTTT. Its translation: CASHTLQRDGEAFF.

CDR3 residues: CATSRGHTTEGEQFF. Written as DNA, the CDR3 is TGTGCCACCAGCAGGGGGCACACTACTGAAGGTGAGCAGTTCTTC. The rearrangement uses TRBV15 and TRBJ2-1; maybe TRBD1 (5 bases). Trimming removed 3 bases from V and 9 bases from J, with 18 bases in between. This CDR3 spans 15 amino acids. The germline CDR1 and CDR2 sequences are LNHNV and YYDKDF (reference sequence).

The gene calls are TRBV29-1 and TRBJ1-1; TRBD1 is a possible D gene (5 bases). The CDR3 is made up of 12 amino acids. Germline-derived CDR1 and CDR2 are SQVTM and ANQGSEA. Trimming shortened V by 3 bases and J by 1 base, and 6 bases separated the two germline ends. The CDR3 DNA reads TGCAGCGTTGATAGGGGGAACACTGAAGCTTTCTTT. This translates into CSVDRGNTEAFF.

This clone has more than one count but fewer than ten. This sequence joins TRBV12-5 and TRBJ1-4, with D unresolved. V lost 5 bases to trimming and J lost 8 bases, with 9 bases between them. Looked up from germline, CDR1 is LGHNT and CDR2 is FRNRAP. The CDR3 is made up of 12 amino acids. CDR3 protein: CASGMGTEKLFF. The DNA of the CDR3 is TGTGCTAGTGGTATGGGAACCGAAAAACTGTTTTTT. Using reference TRBV12-5 and TRBJ1-4 for the parts outside the CDR3, the full variable domain is DARVTQTPRHKVTEMGQEVTMRCQPILGHNTVFWYRQTMMQGLELLAYFRNRAPLDDSGMPKDRFSAEMPDATLATLKIQPSEPRDSAVYFCASGMGTEKLFFGSGTQLSVL.

This sequence joins TRBV28 and TRBJ2-7; D may be TRBD2 (6 bases). Germline CDR1 is MDHEN and CDR2 is SYDVKM. Trimming removed 5 bases at V and 3 bases at J, with 11 bases between. This CDR3 is built from 13 residues. CDR3 in DNA: TGTGCCAGCAGTGGGGTGGGGGGCTACGAGCAGTACTTC. Translated, it gives CASSGVGGYEQYF.

This chain joins TRBV11-2 and TRBJ1-3; TRBD1 aligns across 7 bases. J lost 0 bases, V lost 2 bases, and 7 bases had no gene match. Germline CDR1 SGHAT, CDR2 FQNNGV. The CDR3 length is 17 residues. The CDR3: CASSLTTGFHSGNTIYF. The CDR3 DNA is TGTGCCAGCAGCTTAACGACAGGGTTTCACTCTGGAAACACCATATATTTT.